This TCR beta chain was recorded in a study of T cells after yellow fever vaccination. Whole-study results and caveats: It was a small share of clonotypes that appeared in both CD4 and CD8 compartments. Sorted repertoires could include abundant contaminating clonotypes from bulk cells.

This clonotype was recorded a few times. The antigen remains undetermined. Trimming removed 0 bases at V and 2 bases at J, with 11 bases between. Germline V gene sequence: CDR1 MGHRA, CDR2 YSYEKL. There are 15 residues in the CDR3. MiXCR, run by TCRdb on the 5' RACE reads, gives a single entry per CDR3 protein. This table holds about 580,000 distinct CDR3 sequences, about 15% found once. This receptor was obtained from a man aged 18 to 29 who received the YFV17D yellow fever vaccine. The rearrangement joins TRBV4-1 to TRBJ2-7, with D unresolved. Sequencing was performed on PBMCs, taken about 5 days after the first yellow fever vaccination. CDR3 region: CASSQDVGEAYEQYF. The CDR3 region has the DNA TGCGCCAGCAGCCAAGATGTGGGCGAGGCCTACGAGCAGTACTTC.